Listed below are T cell receptor beta chains from one sample, sequenced in a study of T cell repertoires in cytomegalovirus infection. TCRdb fed the reads into MiXCR, producing one record per CDR3 protein. The top ten clones hold about 13% of a sample with 350,000 to 550,000 distinct CDR3 sequences, about 33% of them seen once. Source material: PBMCs. The origin of the receptors is a human donor in good health (CMV status not recorded). Some clones in this sample may be carry-over from other donors' samples. CDR3s include the opening cysteine and the closing phenylalanine or tryptophan.

J gene	V gene	CDR3 protein
TRBJ1-3	TRBV11-2	CASSLAAYKGSGNTIYF
TRBJ1-2	TRBV27	CASSPSPGTGYGYTF
TRBJ1-2	TRBV7-2	CASSLAVRQPNYGYTF
TRBJ1-1	TRBV19	CTSSIELGRNTEAFF
TRBJ2-1	TRBV7-2	CASSPGLAGDNEQFF
TRBJ2-1	TRBV7-2	CASSSEGGQGYNEQFF
TRBJ1-5	TRBV6-1	CASSPGQSIKPQHF
TRBJ1-4	TRBV28	CASSSPPGVRGEKLFF
TRBJ2-7	TRBV25-1	CASSAQGEGYEQYF
TRBJ2-2	TRBV7-6	CASSLVSGMGTGELFF
TRBJ2-7	TRBV12-3/TRBV12-4	CASSPWTGGLPYEQYF
TRBJ2-3	TRBV7-8	CASSSPERTRTSTDTQYF
TRBJ1-6	TRBV6-1	CASSELLYNSPLHF
TRBJ2-1	TRBV15	CATSRGLAGGPGNEQFF
TRBJ1-2	TRBV4-1	CASSQTDRGDYGYTF
TRBJ2-3	TRBV7-8	CASSLELAATDTQYF
TRBJ1-3	TRBV7-9	CASSLGPERTGTGNTIYF
TRBJ1-2	TRBV12-3/TRBV12-4	CASKIRRAANYGYTF
TRBJ1-1	TRBV7-6	CASSLSAAKNTEAFF
TRBJ2-3	TRBV19	CATRTSGGSTDTQYF
TRBJ2-7	TRBV5-1	CASSRTETYEQYF
TRBJ2-1	TRBV6-5	CASRRDIANGYNEQFF
TRBJ1-2	TRBV4-1	CASSRGDRQGYTF
TRBJ2-5	TRBV27	CASSPLDSGFQETQYF
TRBJ2-5	TRBV6-2/TRBV6-3	CASIQGRFREETQYF
TRBJ2-3	TRBV11-2	CASSPFADPTDTQYF
TRBJ1-5	TRBV19	CASTGRDYSNQPQHF
TRBJ2-1	TRBV6-1	CASNELGLALNEQFF
TRBJ2-5	TRBV11-2	CASSPLRVQETQYF
TRBJ2-1	TRBV6-6	CASSYSVRGVYNEQFF
TRBJ2-1	TRBV5-1	CASSRGTSGDEQFF
-	TRBV19	CASSFDRGSYNEQYF
TRBJ2-3	TRBV24-1	CATSDPQTEGSDTQYF
TRBJ1-5	TRBV20-1	CSAREGGYNQPQHF
TRBJ1-1	TRBV7-2	CASSFKMANTEAFF
TRBJ2-7	TRBV11-2	CASSLGAGGYYEQYF
TRBJ2-2	TRBV4-1	CASSQVDPQIVRGTGELFF
TRBJ2-7	TRBV7-8	CASSLLGQDVSYEQYF
TRBJ1-4	TRBV5-1	CASSLAKTAKDEKLFF
TRBJ2-3	TRBV7-2	CASSRTPGLGKDTQYF
TRBJ1-5	TRBV12-3/TRBV12-4	CASSFGYQPQHF
TRBJ1-2	TRBV6-8	CASRSLEYGYTF